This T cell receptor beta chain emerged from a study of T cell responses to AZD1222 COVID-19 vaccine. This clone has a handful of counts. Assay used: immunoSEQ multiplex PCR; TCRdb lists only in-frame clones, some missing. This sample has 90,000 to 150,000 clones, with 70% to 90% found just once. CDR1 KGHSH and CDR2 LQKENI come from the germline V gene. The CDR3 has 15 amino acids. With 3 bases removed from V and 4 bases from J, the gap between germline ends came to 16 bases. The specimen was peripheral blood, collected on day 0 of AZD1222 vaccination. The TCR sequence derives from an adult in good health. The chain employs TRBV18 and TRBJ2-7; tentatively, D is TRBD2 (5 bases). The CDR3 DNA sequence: TGTGCCAGCTCACCTTACTCCAACTTAGCGTACGAGCAGTACTTC. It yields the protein CASSPYSNLAYEQYF.